These T cell receptor beta chains were read from a single sample in a study of beta chain features in type 1 diabetes. Using immunoSEQ multiplex PCR, the repertoire was profiled, and TCRdb retains in-frame clones only, with some absent. The sample has some 110,000 clones, about 16% seen once. The source material was central memory CD4+ T cells from blood. Every receptor here comes from a man aged 25 to 40 with type 1 diabetes. CDR3s include the opening cysteine and the closing phenylalanine or tryptophan. A D gene is named only where the DNA matches it firmly. The size field is filled for only some rows; it gives once, few, many or a size class.

j_call	d_call	clone_size	v_call	cdr3_aa	cdr3_nt
TRBJ2-1	-	few	TRBV6-6	CASSTGSGEFF	TGTGCCAGCAGCACAGGGTCGGGGGAGTTCTTC
TRBJ1-2	-	-	TRBV7-2	CASTNPGGNYGYTF	TGTGCCAGCACCAACCCCGGGGGGAACTATGGCTACACCTTC
TRBJ2-2	-	few	TRBV30	CAWSGQNTGELFF	TGTGCCTGGAGTGGTCAGAACACCGGGGAGCTGTTTTTT
TRBJ1-2	-	-	TRBV5-6	CASSTGTNGYTF	TGTGCCAGCAGCACCGGGACAAATGGCTACACCTTC
TRBJ2-7	TRBD1	few	TRBV7-9	CASSYGQGGEQYF	TGTGCCAGCAGCTATGGACAGGGGGGCGAGCAGTACTTC
TRBJ2-7	-	few	TRBV11-2	CASSFRVYEQYF	TGTGCCAGCAGCTTTCGAGTATACGAGCAGTACTTC
TRBJ1-5	-	few	TRBV20-1	CSALAEGPQHF	TGCAGTGCGTTGGCCGAGGGGCCCCAGCATTTT
TRBJ2-5	-	-	TRBV7-9	CASSLDFGWAGGGETQYF	TGTGCCAGCAGCTTAGATTTTGGTTGGGCAGGTGGAGGAGAGACCCAGTACTTC
TRBJ2-7	TRBD1	few	TRBV2	CASGTGTGSPEQYF	TGTGCCAGCGGAACCGGGACAGGAAGCCCCGAGCAGTACTTC
TRBJ2-7	-	few	TRBV5-4	CASSPDRGEQYF	TGTGCCAGCAGCCCGGACAGAGGCGAGCAGTACTTC
TRBJ1-2	TRBD1	-	TRBV5-4	CASSRDSGDGYTF	TGTGCCAGCAGCCGGGACAGCGGGGATGGCTACACCTTC
TRBJ2-1	TRBD2	few	TRBV11-2	CASSTGGSSYNEQFF	TGTGCCAGCAGCACCGGGGGGAGCTCCTACAATGAGCAGTTCTTC
TRBJ1-1	-	few	TRBV10-3	CAIATGTDDTEAFF	TGTGCCATTGCGACCGGGACTGACGACACTGAAGCTTTCTTT
TRBJ1-5	-	few	TRBV27	CASSFRRSNQPQHF	TGTGCCAGCAGTTTTCGACGGAGCAATCAGCCCCAGCATTTT
TRBJ2-5	-	few	TRBV14	CASSERTLETQYF	TGTGCCAGCAGCGAGAGGACACTGGAGACCCAGTACTTC
TRBJ2-5	TRBD1	-	TRBV7-8	CASSVNRGRETQYF	TGTGCCAGCAGCGTGAACAGGGGGCGAGAGACCCAGTACTTC
TRBJ2-1	-	-	TRBV7-8	CASSLVVQGMDEQFF	TGTGCCAGCAGCTTAGTGGTTCAGGGAATGGATGAGCAGTTCTTC
TRBJ2-1	-	few	TRBV6-5	CASSYPGQFNEQFF	TGTGCCAGCAGTTATCCCGGACAGTTCAATGAGCAGTTCTTC
TRBJ1-1	-	-	TRBV2	CASVAETNTEAFF	TGTGCCAGCGTTGCGGAGACGAACACTGAAGCTTTCTTT
TRBJ2-5	-	few	TRBV4-3	CASSQGGGETQYF	TGCGCCAGCAGCCAAGGAGGGGGAGAGACCCAGTACTTC
TRBJ2-7	TRBD1	few	TRBV10-2	CASSEHRGGEQYF	TGCGCCAGCAGTGAGCACAGGGGTGGCGAGCAGTACTTC
TRBJ1-5	-	-	TRBV6-6	CASSVIGVQPQHF	TGTGCCAGCAGTGTAATCGGGGTGCAGCCCCAGCATTTT
TRBJ2-7	-	-	TRBV29-1	CSVERPGRYEQYF	TGCAGCGTTGAGAGGCCAGGCCGATACGAGCAGTACTTC
TRBJ2-1	TRBD2	-	TRBV7-9	CASRPLYRGLAGGYNEQFF	TGTGCCAGCAGACCCCTCTACCGGGGTCTAGCGGGGGGATACAATGAGCAGTTCTTC
TRBJ1-3	TRBD1	-	TRBV7-9	CASSEGQGKGNTIYF	TGTGCCAGCAGCGAGGGACAGGGGAAGGGAAACACCATATATTTT
TRBJ2-1	TRBD1	few	TRBV10-3	CAISESPGGNEQFF	TGTGCCATCAGTGAGTCGCCAGGGGGCAATGAGCAGTTCTTC
TRBJ1-2	TRBD1	many	TRBV7-2	CGSLRQGEDYGYTF	TGTGGGAGCCTGCGACAGGGGGAGGACTATGGCTACACCTTC
TRBJ2-3	-	few	TRBV7-2	CASSLALRDTQYF	TGTGCCAGCAGCTTAGCGCTGAGGGATACGCAGTATTTT
TRBJ2-3	-	-	TRBV19	CASSTRADTQYF	TGTGCCAGTAGTACGAGAGCAGATACGCAGTATTTT
TRBJ2-7	TRBD1	few	TRBV5-1	CASSAWDSTYEQYF	TGCGCCAGCAGCGCCTGGGACAGCACCTACGAGCAGTACTTC
TRBJ2-3	-	-	TRBV7-6	CASSGRLGGTDTQYF	TGTGCCAGCAGCGGGCGACTAGGCGGCACAGATACGCAGTATTTT
TRBJ2-5	-	few	TRBV10-3	CAISESSGSREETQYF	TGTGCCATCAGTGAGTCTTCGGGGAGCCGAGAAGAGACCCAGTACTTC
TRBJ1-2	-	-	TRBV7-2	CASSSTAAGYTF	TGTGCCAGCAGCTCGACAGCAGCTGGCTACACCTTC
TRBJ1-1	-	few	TRBV12-5	CASGSRPGRTTEAFF	TGTGCTAGTGGTTCGCGCCCAGGGAGGACCACTGAAGCTTTCTTT
TRBJ2-5	TRBD2	-	TRBV5-1	CASSTGTSVRKTQYF	TGCGCCAGCAGCACCGGGACTAGCGTTCGAAAGACCCAGTACTTC
TRBJ2-2	-	-	TRBV7-2	CASSSRDGTGELFF	TGTGCCAGCAGCTCACGCGACGGGACCGGGGAGCTGTTTTTT
TRBJ2-5	-	-	TRBV29-1	CSVLTDLQETQYF	TGCAGCGTTCTAACAGACCTACAAGAGACCCAGTACTTC
TRBJ2-1	TRBD2	many	TRBV5-4	CASSLGLAGGSYNEQFF	TGTGCCAGCAGCTTGGGTCTAGCGGGGGGCTCCTACAATGAGCAGTTCTTC
TRBJ2-3	-	few	TRBV5-4	CASSWKGDGTDTQYF	TGTGCCAGCAGCTGGAAAGGGGATGGCACAGATACGCAGTATTTT
TRBJ1-1	-	-	TRBV6-5	CASSRTRMNTEAFF	TGTGCCAGCAGTCGGACACGTATGAACACTGAAGCTTTCTTT
TRBJ1-1	TRBD1	-	TRBV7-9	CASSSVTGITEAFF	TGTGCCAGCAGCTCCGTGACAGGGATCACTGAAGCTTTCTTT
TRBJ2-7	-	few	TRBV27	CASSPRTDIPNEQYF	TGTGCCAGCAGTCCTCGGACAGATATCCCTAACGAGCAGTACTTC
TRBJ2-2	-	few	TRBV7-7	CASSLEGTGELFF	TGTGCCAGCAGCTTAGAGGGGACAGGGGAGCTGTTTTTT
TRBJ1-4	TRBD1	once	TRBV9	CASSLTDRDEKLFF	TGTGCCAGCAGCCTGACCGACAGGGATGAAAAACTGTTTTTT
TRBJ2-7	TRBD1	-	TRBV18	CASSGLGTGSYEQYF	TGTGCCAGCTCCGGCCTCGGGACAGGCAGCTACGAGCAGTACTTC
TRBJ1-5	TRBD1	few	TRBV25-1	CASRGANSNQPQHF	TGTGCCTCCAGGGGGGCTAATAGCAATCAGCCCCAGCATTTT
TRBJ2-1	-	-	TRBV9	CASSVGSSTESNEQFF	TGTGCCAGCAGCGTAGGATCTAGCACCGAATCCAATGAGCAGTTCTTC
TRBJ2-7	-	few	TRBV7-6	CASSLEEGSPYEQYF	TGTGCCAGCAGCTTAGAAGAAGGTTCCCCCTACGAGCAGTACTTC
TRBJ2-2	-	-	TRBV14	CASSQASLDTGELFF	TGTGCCAGCAGCCAAGCGAGCTTGGACACCGGGGAGCTGTTTTTT
TRBJ1-1	-	few	TRBV11-2	CASSPTVATTEAFF	TGTGCCAGCAGTCCTACAGTGGCGACAACTGAAGCTTTCTTT